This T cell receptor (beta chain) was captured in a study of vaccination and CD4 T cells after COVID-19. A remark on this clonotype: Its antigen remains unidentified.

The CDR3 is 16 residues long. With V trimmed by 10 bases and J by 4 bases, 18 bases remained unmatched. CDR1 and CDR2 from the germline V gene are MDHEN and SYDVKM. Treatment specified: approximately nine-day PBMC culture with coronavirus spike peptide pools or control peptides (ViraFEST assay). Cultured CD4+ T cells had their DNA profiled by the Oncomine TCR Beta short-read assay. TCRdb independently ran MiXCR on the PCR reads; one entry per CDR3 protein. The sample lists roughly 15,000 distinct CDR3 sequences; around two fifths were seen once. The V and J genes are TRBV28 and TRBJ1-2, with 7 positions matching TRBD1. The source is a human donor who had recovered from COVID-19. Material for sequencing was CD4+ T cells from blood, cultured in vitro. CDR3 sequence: CATRTGDTLIFYGYTF. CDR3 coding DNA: TGTGCCACCCGTACAGGGGACACCTTGATTTTCTATGGCTACACCTTC.